The source of this TCR beta chain is a study of blood T cell repertoires in COVID-19. With V trimmed by 4 bases and J by 7 bases, 6 bases remained unmatched. CDR3 length: 15 amino acids. The V gene's germline CDR1 is SGHRS and CDR2 YFSETQ. This study enrolled people aged 18 to 89 from about two dozen US geographic areas. Recovered status in Cohort 3 required two negative PCRs, clearance, or symptom resolution. As processed by the authors: Amplification of reference gene primers provided the estimated nucleated cell counts. Using immunoSEQ multiplex PCR, the repertoire was profiled, and TCRdb retains in-frame clones only, with some absent. That table supplies the V and J calls and clone size; D and trimming were determined from the DNA. The data contain some 420,000 clones, 85% to 90% of them singletons.

The receptor's source is a man younger than 40 who had recovered from COVID-19. This chain links TRBV5-1 with TRBJ2-1; 12 positions match TRBD2. Sequencing was performed on PBMCs or T cells enriched from blood (not recorded which). CDR3 sequence: CASSDRLAGVNEQFF. CDR3 DNA sequence: TGCGCCAGCAGCGATCGACTAGCGGGAGTTAATGAGCAGTTCTTC.